A single sample is the source of the 10 T cell receptor beta chains below, sequenced in a study of OX40 agonist ivuxolimab in advanced cancers. Sequenced by immunoSEQ multiplex PCR; TCRdb stores in-frame clones only, minus some. The data hold tens of thousands of clones, with approximately 89% observed a single time. The specimen comprised CD4+ or CD8+ T cells sorted from blood, sampled in a trial of the OX40 agonist ivuxolimab. These receptors were obtained from an adult with an advanced solid tumor such as melanoma, head and neck, liver or kidney cancer.

The V gene is TRBV28, the J gene TRBJ2-3, with 9 bases aligning to TRBD2. The CDR3 is made up of 16 amino acids. Germline CDR1 MDHEN, CDR2 SYDVKM. Trimming at V came to 6 bases and at J to 2 bases, leaving 9 bases not matched to a gene. CDR3 amino acids: CASRKYSGGITDTQYF. CDR3 nucleotides: TGTGCCAGCAGGAAATATAGCGGGGGTATCACAGATACGCAGTATTTT.

The J gene is TRBJ2-1, the V gene TRBV5-1; 9 bases agree with TRBD2. Unmatched junction bases numbered 0, after V lost 0 bases and J lost 2 bases. The germline CDR1 and CDR2 sequences are SGHRS and YFSETQ. The CDR3 is made up of 15 amino acids. CDR3 sequence: CASSLVAGAYNEQFF. The CDR3 bases are TGCGCCAGCAGCTTGGTAGCGGGGGCCTACAATGAGCAGTTCTTC.

This clone was observed a few times. The V call is TRBV11-1, the J call TRBJ2-1; D is ambiguous. The CDR3 runs to 13 residues. The ends were cut back, 1 base at V and 8 bases at J, with 9 bases in the middle. Per germline, CDR1 SGHAT and CDR2 FQDESV (reference sequence). The CDR3 nucleotides are TGTGCCAGCAGCTTAGGTGGTGGCGATGAGCAGTTCTTC. Translation: CASSLGGGDEQFF.

The V call is TRBV11-2, the J call TRBJ1-1, with D tentatively TRBD1 (6 bases). There are 13 residues in the CDR3. Germline V gives CDR1 SGHAT, CDR2 FQNNGV. Trimming stripped 7 bases from V and 7 bases from J, with 16 bases between. As DNA, the CDR3 is TGTGCCAGCACTGCTCCAGGGGCAGATGAAGCTTTCTTT. It specifies CASTAPGADEAFF.

The chain links TRBV28 to TRBJ2-5; TRBD1 is a possible D gene (5 bases). The CDR3 consists of 14 residues. The V end lost 7 bases, the J end lost 1 base, and 13 bases lay between the germline ends. Germline values: CDR1 MDHEN, CDR2 SYDVKM. CDR3 residues: CASNEGARQETQYF. The CDR3 DNA reads as TGTGCCAGCAACGAAGGGGCTCGCCAAGAGACCCAGTACTTC.

The chain has TRBV5-1 and TRBJ2-3; TRBD2 matches at 9 bases. The CDR3 totals 15 residues. The trim removed 0 bases at V and 10 bases at J, leaving 9 bases unmatched. Germline V gene sequence: CDR1 SGHRS, CDR2 YFSETQ. This CDR3 reads CASSLGVAGERAQYF. In nucleotides, the CDR3 is TGCGCCAGCAGCTTGGGGGTAGCGGGAGAGAGGGCGCAGTATTTT.

The chain combines TRBV6-1 with TRBJ2-7; the D gene is possibly TRBD1 (6 bases). This CDR3 is built from 14 residues. The germline V gene encodes CDR1 MNHNS and CDR2 SASEGT. Trimming removed 5 bases from V and 2 bases from J, with 13 bases in between. CDR3 nucleotide sequence: TGTGCCAGCAGTCCGTGGACAGTACCCTACGAGCAGTACTTC. This sequence encodes CASSPWTVPYEQYF.

V is TRBV18 and J is TRBJ1-3; 12 nucleotides line up with TRBD1. The CDR3 spans 17 residues. CDR1 and CDR2 (germline): KGHSH, LQKENI. V gave up 2 bases and J gave up 6 bases; unmatched junction bases: 8. The CDR3 here is CASSPFGTGGRVNTIYF. CDR3 bases: TGTGCCAGCTCACCATTCGGGACAGGGGGCAGAGTAAACACCATATATTTT.

The V gene is TRBV4-2, the J gene TRBJ2-7; 10 nucleotides line up with TRBD1. The CDR3 consists of 14 residues. The J segment lost 7 bases and the V segment lost 4 bases, leaving 7 bases of the junction unmatched. Germline values: CDR1 LGHNA, CDR2 YNFKEQ. CDR3 DNA sequence: TGTGCCAGCAGCCGACTGACAGGGGGCTGGGAGCAGTACTTC. This sequence encodes CASSRLTGGWEQYF.

The chain carries TRBV28 and TRBJ1-3; D is unclear. V was shortened by 2 bases and J by 8 bases, with 7 bases between the two germline ends. The CDR3 has 12 amino acids. CDR1 is MDHEN and CDR2 is SYDVKM in the germline V gene. The chain's CDR3 is CASSLGTDTIYF. CDR3 nucleotide sequence: TGTGCCAGCAGTTTAGGAACGGACACCATATATTTT.